The 3 T cell receptor beta chains given below trace back to one sample, sequenced in a study of T cell repertoires in cytomegalovirus infection. Each CDR3 protein is one row after TCRdb ran MiXCR on the reads. The sample has about 480,000 distinct CDR3 sequences, around a third seen once; the top ten hold about a sixth. These receptors' targets are unknown. The material sequenced was cultured PBMCs, taken from culture after CMV antigen stimulation. These receptors were collected from a human donor in good health (CMV status not recorded). Some clones in this sample may be carry-over from other donors' samples.

The chain links TRBV7-2 to TRBJ1-2, with 9 bases fitting TRBD1. The CDR3 sequence is 18 residues long. V trimming: 5 bases; J trimming: 1 base; junction bases outside the gene matches: 14. Germline CDR1 and CDR2: SGHTA and FQGNSA. DNA for the CDR3: TGTGCCAGCAGCCCAAAGGACAGGGGCGGAAAGTTTAACTATGGCTACACCTTC. Residues: CASSPKDRGGKFNYGYTF.

This clonotype was counted ten times or more. The chain uses TRBV4-3 and TRBJ1-3; TRBD1 is a possible D gene (6 bases). This CDR3 is 18 amino acids long. The V end was cut by 0 bases, the J end by 2 bases, with 17 bases between. Germline V gene sequence: CDR1 LGHNA, CDR2 YSLEER. The CDR3: CASSQEGGWGRTGNTIYF. The CDR3 coding sequence is TGCGCCAGCAGCCAAGAAGGGGGATGGGGGAGAACTGGAAACACCATATATTTT.

This clonotype has a handful of counts. J is TRBJ2-5 and V is TRBV25-1; D is unclear. This CDR3 is built from 14 residues. Trimming took 1 base from V and 4 from J, leaving 10 bases between them. In germline, CDR1 is MGHDK, CDR2 SYGVNS. CDR3 DNA sequence: TGTGCCAGCAGTGAATTGGCGGCTCGAGAGACCCAGTACTTC. Amino acids: CASSELAARETQYF.